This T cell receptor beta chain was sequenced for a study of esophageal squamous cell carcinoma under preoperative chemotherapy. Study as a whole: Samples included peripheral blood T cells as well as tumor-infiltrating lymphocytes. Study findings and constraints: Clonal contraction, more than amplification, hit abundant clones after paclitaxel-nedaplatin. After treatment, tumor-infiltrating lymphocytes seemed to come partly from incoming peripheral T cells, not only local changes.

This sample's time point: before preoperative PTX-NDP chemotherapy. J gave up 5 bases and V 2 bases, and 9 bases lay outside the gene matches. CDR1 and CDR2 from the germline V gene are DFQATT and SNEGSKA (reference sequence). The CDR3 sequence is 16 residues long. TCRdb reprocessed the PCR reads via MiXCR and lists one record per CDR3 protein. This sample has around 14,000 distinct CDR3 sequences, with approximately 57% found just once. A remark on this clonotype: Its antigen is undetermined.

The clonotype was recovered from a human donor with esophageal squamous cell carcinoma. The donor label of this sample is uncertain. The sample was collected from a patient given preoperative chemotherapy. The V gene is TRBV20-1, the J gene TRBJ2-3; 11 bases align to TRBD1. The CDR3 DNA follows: TGCAGTGCTAGACAAGGGACAGGGGGATTATTAGATACGCAGTATTTT. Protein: CSARQGTGGLLDTQYF.